Each of the 28 T cell receptor beta chains below was sequenced from the same sample in a study of blood T cell repertoires in COVID-19. Assay: immunoSEQ multiplex PCR; the TCRdb copy retains only in-frame clones and omits some. The data show some 180,000 clones, about 80% seen once. The sample comprised peripheral blood. The receptors originated from a woman in her sixties with COVID-19, enrolled during active disease.

The chain combines TRBV2 with TRBJ1-5, with 7 bases aligning to TRBD1. Losses at the gene ends were 6 bases for V and 6 bases for J; bases not matched to a gene: 17. The CDR3 totals 17 residues. Germline-derived CDR1 and CDR2 are SNHLY and FYNNEI. DNA for the CDR3: TGTGCCAGCAGCATACCCCGGGACAGTCTATCTCGTCAGCCCCAGCATTTT. Encoded protein: CASSIPRDSLSRQPQHF. Using reference TRBV2 and TRBJ1-5 for the parts outside the CDR3, the full variable domain is EPEVTQTPSHQVTQMGQEVILRCVPISNHLYFYWYRQILGQKVEFLVSFYNNEISEKSEIFDDQFSVERPDGSNFTLKIRSTKLEDSAMYFCASSIPRDSLSRQPQHFGDGTRLSIL.

The chain couples TRBV28 to TRBJ2-7; a weak D match, TRBD2 (6 bases). CDR3 length: 15 residues. Germline assignment: CDR1 MDHEN and CDR2 SYDVKM. CDR3 residues: CLRGGESPRAYEQYV. The CDR3 region has the DNA TGTCTCCGTGGCGGGGAATCACCACGGGCCTACGAGCAGTACGTC.

The CDR3 DNA sequence: TGTGCCACCAGCAGAGTGGGTGTCCTAGCGGGGGGCACCGGGGAGCTGTTTTTT. Translated, it gives CATSRVGVLAGGTGELFF. V usage is TRBV15 and J usage is TRBJ2-2, with 11 positions matching TRBD2. This CDR3 is built from 18 residues. CDR1 is LNHNV, CDR2 YYDKDF, per germline (reference sequence). Trimming cost V 1 base and J 4 bases; bases outside gene matches: 8. Full variable domain (rest looked up from reference TRBV15 and TRBJ2-2): DAMVIQNPRYQVTQFGKPVTLSCSQTLNHNVMYWYQQKSSQAPKLLFHYYDKDFNNEADTPDNFQSRRPNTSFCFLDIRSPGLGDTAMYLCATSRVGVLAGGTGELFFGEGSRLTVL.

J is TRBJ2-7 and V is TRBV7-9; D is unclear. This CDR3 contains 15 residues. Germline-derived CDR1 and CDR2 are SEHNR and FQNEAQ (reference sequence). V lost 3 bases and J 3 bases, leaving 15 bases between the germline ends. The CDR3 nucleotides read TGTGCCAGCAGCTTGGCGGTCTTATCGAACTACGAGCAGTACTTC. Amino acid sequence: CASSLAVLSNYEQYF.

The sample holds a few counts of this clone. V usage is TRBV7-9 and J usage is TRBJ2-3, with D possibly matching TRBD2 (5 bases). Germline-derived CDR1 and CDR2 are SEHNR and FQNEAQ (reference sequence). V was trimmed by 4 bases and J by 2 bases, leaving 16 bases between them. The CDR3 contains 16 residues. CDR3 in DNA: TGTGCCAGCAGCTCCCCTGGAGGACTTCTCACAGATACGCAGTATTTT. Encoded protein: CASSSPGGLLTDTQYF.

V gene TRBV2 combines with J gene TRBJ2-2, with 7 bases that match TRBD2. With 6 bases clipped from V and 0 bases from J, the junction kept 7 bases outside the gene matches. The CDR3 covers 16 residues. Germline CDR1 reads SNHLY; CDR2 reads FYNNEI. In nucleotides, the CDR3 is TGTGCCAGCAGGCCCGGGAGGACCCCGAACACCGGGGAGCTGTTTTTT. Its translation: CASRPGRTPNTGELFF.

V and J are TRBV5-4 and TRBJ2-2; TRBD2 matches at 7 bases. V lost 4 bases, J lost 6 bases, and 12 bases stayed unmatched. This CDR3 comprises 16 residues. Per the germline V gene, CDR1 is SGHNT and CDR2 is YYREEE (reference sequence). The CDR3 reads CASSSGTPSLSGELFF. Here the CDR3 DNA reads TGTGCCAGCAGCAGCGGGACCCCTTCTTTGTCCGGGGAGCTGTTTTTT.

This clone was seen just once. The chain couples TRBV5-1 to TRBJ1-4; 7 bases align to TRBD1. This CDR3 has 14 amino acids. V lost 4 bases and J lost 8; bases outside the gene matches: 8. Germline assignment: CDR1 SGHRS and CDR2 YFSETQ. The CDR3 is CASSGGTAGEKLFF. CDR3 bases: TGCGCCAGCAGCGGCGGGACAGCCGGAGAAAAACTGTTTTTT.

The chain couples TRBV6-5 to TRBJ1-2; 8 bases agree with TRBD1. The CDR3 sequence is 16 residues long. The V segment lost 2 bases and the J segment 6 bases; nucleotides outside the gene matches: 11. Germline V lookup: CDR1 MNHEY, CDR2 SVGAGI. The DNA of the CDR3 is TGTGCCAGCAGTTACACACCAGGACAGGGTTCGGATGGCTACACCTTC. Translating gives CASSYTPGQGSDGYTF.

This chain joins TRBV7-8 and TRBJ2-2; 7 bases are shared with TRBD2. The CDR3 contains 15 residues. After removal of 5 bases from V and 6 bases from J, the junction contained 9 bases not matched to a gene. Germline loops: CDR1 SGHVS, CDR2 FQNEAQ. CDR3 DNA: TGTGCCAGCAGCCCGAGGACTAGTTTTTCCGGGGAGCTGTTTTTT. Its translation: CASSPRTSFSGELFF. Using reference TRBV7-8 and TRBJ2-2 for the parts outside the CDR3, the full variable domain is GAGVSQSPRYKVAKRGQDVALRCDPISGHVSLFWYQQALGQGPEFLTYFQNEAQLDKSGLPSDRFFAERPEGSVSTLKIQRTQQEDSAVYLCASSPRTSFSGELFFGEGSRLTVL.

The chain combines TRBV11-1 with TRBJ2-5, with D perhaps matching TRBD1 (6 bases). CDR1 is SGHAT, CDR2 FQDESV, per germline (reference sequence). V lost 5 bases, J lost 5 bases, and 18 bases lay in between. CDR3 length equals 15 residues. CDR3 amino acids: CASSRWTADPETQYF. The CDR3 DNA reads TGTGCCAGCAGCCGTTGGACAGCGGACCCCGAGACCCAGTACTTC.

This CDR3 reads CASSDTGQAQETQYF. As DNA, the CDR3 is TGTGCCAGCAGTGACACGGGACAGGCTCAAGAGACCCAGTACTTC. This chain connects TRBV6-1 to TRBJ2-5, with TRBD1 identical over 8 bases. The ends lost 3 bases at V and 2 bases at J; junction bases unmatched: 5. The CDR3 runs to 15 residues. CDR1 MNHNS and CDR2 SASEGT come from the germline V gene.

The J gene is TRBJ2-3, the V gene TRBV7-3, with a weak D call TRBD1 (5 bases). CDR1 is SGHTA, CDR2 FQGTGA, per germline. Deletions cut 5 bases from V and 3 bases from J, with 12 bases between. CDR3 length: 14 residues. CDR3 loop: CASSHLQETDTQYF. The CDR3 DNA follows: TGTGCCAGCAGCCACTTACAGGAGACAGATACGCAGTATTTT.

The gene calls are TRBV19 and TRBJ1-4; TRBD1 aligns across 11 bases. The CDR3 totals 16 residues. V lost 6 bases to trimming and J lost 3 bases; unmatched junction nucleotides: 6. Germline V CDR1 and CDR2: LNHDA, SQIVND (reference sequence). DNA of the CDR3: TGTGCCAGTAGCCGGACAGGGGGCCCAGCTAATGAAAAACTGTTTTTT. It encodes CASSRTGGPANEKLFF.

This clone has just a few counts. The CDR3: CASSLGDINSPLHF. CDR3 sequence (DNA): TGTGCCAGCAGCTTAGGAGATATAAATTCACCCCTCCACTTT. The chain carries TRBV7-9 and TRBJ1-6; D gene uncertain. Trimming removed 1 base at V and 7 bases at J, with 8 bases between. Germline V gene data show CDR1 as SEHNR and CDR2 as FQNEAQ (reference sequence). This CDR3 spans 14 amino acids.

The chain links TRBV18 to TRBJ2-3; no reliable D call. Trimming removed 3 bases at V and 3 bases at J, with 10 bases between. The CDR3 loop spans 14 amino acids. CDR1 is KGHSH, CDR2 LQKENI, per germline. This CDR3 is CASSPSTSTDTQYF. The CDR3 DNA is TGTGCCAGCTCACCTTCGACAAGTACAGATACGCAGTATTTT.

The chain employs TRBV7-2 and TRBJ1-2; D unresolved. With 5 bases removed from V and 4 bases from J, the gap between germline ends came to 14 bases. The CDR3 sequence is 14 residues long. The germline gives CDR1 SGHTA, CDR2 FQGNSA. CDR3 nucleotide sequence: TGTGCCAGCAGCCCCACGTCCTCGGGCTATGGCTACACCTTC. Translating gives CASSPTSSGYGYTF.

This clone was found once. This chain joins TRBV2 and TRBJ2-1; tentatively, D is TRBD2 (5 bases). V lost 8 bases to trimming and J lost 5 bases, with 22 bases between them. Germline CDR1 and CDR2: SNHLY and FYNNEI. The length of the CDR3 is 16 residues. In DNA, the CDR3 is TGTGCCAGCGTGCGGGCACTTGGTGGGGTCGACAATGAGCAGTTCTTC. This translates into CASVRALGGVDNEQFF.

The chain joins TRBV5-4 to TRBJ2-1, with D tentatively TRBD1 (5 bases). The CDR3 loop spans 16 amino acids. The germline V gene has CDR1 SGHNT and CDR2 YYREEE (reference sequence). The V gene lost 4 bases and the J gene lost 1 base, with 15 bases spanning the gap. CDR3 amino acids: CASSPSVGRSYNEQFF. The DNA for the CDR3 is TGTGCCAGCAGCCCGTCCGTGGGGCGGTCCTACAATGAGCAGTTCTTC.

This clone has only a few counts. The CDR3 region is CASSLAGGSNNEQFF. The CDR3, as DNA: TGTGCCAGCAGCTTAGCCGGGGGTTCCAACAATGAGCAGTTCTTC. This chain joins TRBV5-4 and TRBJ2-1, with D possibly TRBD2 on 6 matching bases. V was clipped by 2 bases and J by 5 bases, with 14 bases between them. The CDR3 is 15 residues long. In germline, CDR1 is SGHNT, CDR2 YYREEE (reference sequence).

The chain recombines TRBV10-3 with TRBJ2-3, with 12 bases fitting TRBD2. The CDR3 contains 14 residues. V shed 6 bases and J 4 bases; nucleotides not matched to a gene: 2. The germline gives CDR1 ENHRY, CDR2 SYGVKD. In DNA form, the CDR3 reads TGTGCCATCAGACTAGCGGGGGGCCCAGATACGCAGTATTTT. It codes for CAIRLAGGPDTQYF.

The chain recombines TRBV29-1 with TRBJ2-3, with 9 bases that match TRBD2. Germline V gene sequence: CDR1 SQVTM, CDR2 ANQGSEA. This CDR3 spans 15 amino acids. The J segment lost 4 bases and the V segment lost 3 bases, leaving 8 bases of the junction unmatched. The CDR3 DNA sequence: TGCAGCGTTGAGAGGCGGGAGGGCCCCCCAGATACGCAGTATTTT. It codes for CSVERREGPPDTQYF.

The genes are TRBV15 and TRBJ1-1; the match to TRBD1 covers 8 bases. This CDR3 region has 14 residues. Germline loops: CDR1 LNHNV, CDR2 YYDKDF (reference sequence). The ends lost 4 bases at V and 6 bases at J; junction bases unmatched: 7. CDR3: CATSMGQVSPEAFF. The CDR3 DNA sequence: TGTGCCACCAGCATGGGACAGGTGTCCCCTGAAGCTTTCTTT.

The V and J genes are TRBV7-8 and TRBJ2-7, with D maybe TRBD2 (6 bases). The V gene's germline CDR1 is SGHVS and CDR2 FQNEAQ. The CDR3 spans 17 residues. With 0 bases removed from V and 4 bases from J, the gap between germline ends came to 19 bases. The CDR3 sequence is CASSLATRDPAGYEQYV. In DNA form, the CDR3 reads TGTGCCAGCAGCTTAGCGACAAGGGATCCTGCGGGGTACGAGCAGTACGTC.

The count of this clone is one. V gene TRBV9 combines with J gene TRBJ1-2; TRBD1 is a possible D gene (5 bases). CDR3 length: 14 amino acids. The V end was cut by 4 bases, the J end by 6 bases, with 16 bases between. The germline gives CDR1 SGDLS, CDR2 YYNGEE. CDR3 nucleotide sequence: TGTGCCAGCAGCTTCCAGGGTAAAGAGGATGGCTACACCTTC. Translated: CASSFQGKEDGYTF.

The chain uses TRBV25-1 and TRBJ1-2; D might be TRBD1 (5 bases). The CDR3 runs 14 residues. Trimming removed 6 bases from V and 8 bases from J, with 19 bases in between. Per germline, CDR1 MGHDK and CDR2 SYGVNS. The DNA of the CDR3 is TGTGCCAGCAGGGGGACCGGGAGGGCCGGCGGCTACACCTTC. As protein: CASRGTGRAGGYTF.

The genes are TRBV18 and TRBJ1-1, with D uncertain. CDR1 KGHSH and CDR2 LQKENI come from the germline V gene. Trimming pared 2 bases from V and 3 bases from J, leaving 7 bases between. The CDR3 is 13 residues long. The DNA of the CDR3 is TGTGCCAGCTCACCAGTCCAGGACACTGAAGCTTTCTTT. Amino acids: CASSPVQDTEAFF. The full variable domain, its missing parts supplied by reference TRBV18 and TRBJ1-1, is NAGVMQNPRHLVRRRGQEARLRCSPMKGHSHVYWYRQLPEEGLKFMVYLQKENIIDESGMPKERFSAEFPKEGPSILRIQQVVRGDSAAYFCASSPVQDTEAFFGQGTRLTVV.

This clone was recorded only once. The rearrangement uses TRBV16 and TRBJ1-2; 7 nucleotides align to TRBD1. The CDR3 length is 13 residues. J gave up 3 bases and V 5 bases, and 3 bases lay outside the gene matches. CDR1 is KGHSY and CDR2 is FQNENV in the germline V gene. The CDR3 spells CASSYDRDYGYTF. CDR3 in DNA: TGTGCCAGCAGCTACGACAGGGACTATGGCTACACCTTC.